Shown below are 14 T cell receptor beta chains from a single sample sequenced in a study of lymphopenia after photon versus proton radiotherapy. Using immunoSEQ multiplex PCR, the repertoire was profiled, and TCRdb retains in-frame clones only, with some absent. Of about 30,000 clones in the sample, 94% were seen once. The specimen comprised peripheral blood, sampled from a patient treated with photon-based radiotherapy. Receptors were obtained from a woman aged 45-65 years with cholangiocarcinoma.

The chain employs TRBV7-8 and TRBJ1-6; tentative D call: TRBD1 (5 bases). The V and J ends lost 5 bases and 9 bases respectively, with 17 bases between them. This CDR3 has 15 amino acids. Germline CDR1 is SGHVS and CDR2 is FQNEAQ. The CDR3 is CASSPIRAGGSPLHF. CDR3 DNA: TGTGCCAGCAGCCCGATCAGGGCTGGAGGTTCACCCCTCCACTTT.

J is TRBJ1-5 and V is TRBV6-5, with 10 bases fitting TRBD1. Trimming took 4 bases from V and 4 from J; bases not matched to a gene: 7. The CDR3 sequence is 16 residues long. The V gene's germline CDR1 is MNHEY and CDR2 SVGAGI. This CDR3 reads CASSSGQGVGNQPQHF. The DNA for the CDR3 is TGTGCCAGCAGTTCCGGACAGGGGGTAGGAAATCAGCCCCAGCATTTT.

This sequence joins TRBV20-1 and TRBJ1-2; D is uncertain. The CDR3 is 11 amino acids. Germline CDR1 and CDR2: DFQATT and SNEGSKA (reference sequence). Trimming left V 3 bases short and J 7 bases short, with 9 bases between. CDR3 protein: CSARDGPGYTF. CDR3 in DNA: TGCAGTGCTAGGGATGGGCCTGGCTACACCTTC.

The J gene is TRBJ2-3, the V gene TRBV19; maybe TRBD1 (5 bases). The V gene's germline CDR1 is LNHDA and CDR2 SQIVND (reference sequence). This CDR3 is built from 15 residues. V was shortened by 1 base and J by 2 bases, with 10 bases between the two germline ends. Here the CDR3 reads CASSIGGGPTDTQYF. In DNA form, the CDR3 reads TGTGCCAGTAGTATAGGGGGCGGCCCCACAGATACGCAGTATTTT.

The chain carries TRBV18 and TRBJ1-2; possible D gene TRBD1, 6 bases. The V gene lost 0 bases and the J gene lost 2 bases, with 13 bases spanning the gap. The germline V gene has CDR1 KGHSH and CDR2 LQKENI. The CDR3 is made up of 16 amino acids. In DNA, the CDR3 is TGTGCCAGCTCACCACCGACACAGGGAAGGAACTATGGCTACACCTTC. Translating gives CASSPPTQGRNYGYTF.

V is TRBV6-5 and J is TRBJ1-6, with 9 bases matching TRBD1. The CDR3 loop spans 14 amino acids. V was clipped by 7 bases and J by 10 bases; unmatched bases: 8. Germline CDR1 is MNHEY and CDR2 is SVGAGI. This chain's CDR3 is CASTGTGIGSPLHF. CDR3 bases: TGTGCCAGCACCGGGACAGGGATTGGCTCACCCCTCCACTTT.

This chain uses TRBV18 with TRBJ2-3; D ambiguous. Germline CDR1 KGHSH, CDR2 LQKENI. The CDR3 is 13 amino acids. V lost 3 bases and J 0 bases, leaving 4 bases between the germline ends. The CDR3 DNA is TGTGCCAGCTCACCCCCCAGCACAGATACGCAGTATTTT. Protein product: CASSPPSTDTQYF. The full variable domain, completed using reference TRBV18 and TRBJ2-3, is NAGVMQNPRHLVRRRGQEARLRCSPMKGHSHVYWYRQLPEEGLKFMVYLQKENIIDESGMPKERFSAEFPKEGPSILRIQQVVRGDSAAYFCASSPPSTDTQYFGPGTRLTVL.

This chain joins TRBV25-1 and TRBJ1-2; 7 nucleotides line up with TRBD1. CDR3 length equals 13 residues. The germline gives CDR1 MGHDK, CDR2 SYGVNS. V was pared by 7 bases and J by 8 bases, with 10 bases of the junction left unmatched. The CDR3 nucleotides are TGTGCCAGCACCTCGACAGGGCGGCGGGGCTACACCTTC. Encoded protein: CASTSTGRRGYTF.

The chain combines TRBV9 with TRBJ1-3; 7 positions agree with TRBD1. J lost 4 bases, V lost 4 bases, and 11 bases had no gene match. This CDR3 has 16 amino acids. In germline, CDR1 is SGDLS, CDR2 YYNGEE. The CDR3 sequence: CASSPNLGQLGNTIYF. As DNA, the CDR3 is TGTGCCAGCAGCCCTAACTTGGGACAGCTAGGAAACACCATATATTTT.

This clone is a singleton in its sample. The chain joins TRBV9 to TRBJ1-2; unclear D gene. Per the germline V gene, CDR1 is SGDLS and CDR2 is YYNGEE. This CDR3 has 16 amino acids. Trimming cost V 0 bases and J 7 bases, with 19 bases left between them. The CDR3 reads CASSVVPGSQRGGYTF. CDR3 nucleotides: TGTGCCAGCAGCGTAGTCCCGGGCTCCCAAAGAGGTGGCTACACCTTC.

This sequence joins TRBV9 and TRBJ2-2; D is perhaps TRBD2 (5 bases). This CDR3 is built from 16 residues. The V end was cut by 0 bases, the J end by 1 base, with 10 bases between. Germline values: CDR1 SGDLS, CDR2 YYNGEE. The CDR3 nucleotides read TGTGCCAGCAGCGTAGGGCCAGCGGTGAACACCGGGGAGCTGTTTTTT. The encoded protein is CASSVGPAVNTGELFF.

This chain uses TRBV5-1 with TRBJ1-4; maybe TRBD1 (6 bases). CDR1 SGHRS and CDR2 YFSETQ come from the germline V gene. This CDR3 has 16 amino acids. Deletions cut 5 bases from V and 2 bases from J, with 16 bases between. CDR3 protein: CASRAVGGGTNEKLFF. In DNA form, the CDR3 reads TGCGCCAGCAGAGCGGTGGGCGGGGGCACTAATGAAAAACTGTTTTTT.

The chain has TRBV5-4 and TRBJ2-1, with D possibly TRBD2 on 7 matching bases. Germline V CDR1 and CDR2: SGHNT, YYREEE (reference sequence). The CDR3 spans 14 residues. V lost 2 bases, J lost 6 bases, and 12 bases lay in between. Written as DNA, the CDR3 is TGTGCCAGCAGCTTTTCACGGGGGGCCAATGAGCAGTTCTTC. Translation: CASSFSRGANEQFF. Filled out from reference TRBV5-4 and TRBJ2-1, the complete variable domain reads ETGVTQSPTHLIKTRGQQVTLRCSSQSGHNTVSWYQQALGQGPQFIFQYYREEENGRGNFPPRFSGLQFPNYSSELNVNALELDDSALYLCASSFSRGANEQFFGPGTRLTVL.

The chain combines TRBV5-6 with TRBJ1-2; maybe TRBD1 (5 bases). V was trimmed by 0 bases and J by 4 bases, leaving 13 bases between them. The CDR3 has 15 residues. Per the germline V gene, CDR1 is SGHDT and CDR2 is YYEEEE. CDR3 in DNA: TGTGCCAGCAGCTTGGGACGGGGACGAGTCTATGGCTACACCTTC. It yields the protein CASSLGRGRVYGYTF.